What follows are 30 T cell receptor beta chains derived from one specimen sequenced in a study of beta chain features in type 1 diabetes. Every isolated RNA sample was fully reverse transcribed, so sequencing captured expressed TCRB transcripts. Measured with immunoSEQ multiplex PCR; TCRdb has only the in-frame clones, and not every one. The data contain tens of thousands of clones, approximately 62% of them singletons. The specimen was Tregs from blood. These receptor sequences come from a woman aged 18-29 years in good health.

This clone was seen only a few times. This CDR3 reads CSAGQDYGYTF. The CDR3 DNA is TGCAGTGCTGGACAGGATTATGGCTACACCTTC. The chain employs TRBV20-1 and TRBJ1-2; 7 bases are a match to TRBD1. The CDR3 totals 11 residues. The germline V gene has CDR1 DFQATT and CDR2 SNEGSKA (reference sequence). V was pared by 5 bases and J by 5 bases, with 2 bases of the junction left unmatched.

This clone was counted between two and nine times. The DNA for the CDR3 is TGTGCCAGCAGTGAAGTCCAGGGATGGGAGACCCAGTACTTC. The encoded protein is CASSEVQGWETQYF. The chain has TRBV6-1 and TRBJ2-5; possibly TRBD1 for D (5 bases). V was clipped by 1 base and J by 5 bases, with 11 bases between them. Germline V lookup: CDR1 MNHNS, CDR2 SASEGT. There are 14 residues in the CDR3.

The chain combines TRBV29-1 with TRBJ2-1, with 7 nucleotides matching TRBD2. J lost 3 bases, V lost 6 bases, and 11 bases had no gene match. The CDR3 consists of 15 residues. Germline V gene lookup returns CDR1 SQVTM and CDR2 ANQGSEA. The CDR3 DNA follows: TGCAGCGTCGTCCGGGGGGACTATCTCTACAATGAGCAGTTCTTC. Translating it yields CSVVRGDYLYNEQFF.

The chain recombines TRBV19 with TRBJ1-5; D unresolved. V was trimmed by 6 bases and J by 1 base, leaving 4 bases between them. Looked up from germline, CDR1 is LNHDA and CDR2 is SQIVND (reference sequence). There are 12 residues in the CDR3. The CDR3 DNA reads TGTGCCAGTAGGCGAAGCAATCAGCCCCAGCATTTT. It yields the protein CASRRSNQPQHF. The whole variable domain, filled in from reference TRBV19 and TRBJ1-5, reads DGGITQSPKYLFRKEGQNVTLSCEQNLNHDAMYWYRQDPGQGLRLIYYSQIVNDFQKGDIAEGYSVSREKKESFPLTVTSAQKNPTAFYLCASRRSNQPQHFGDGTRLSIL.

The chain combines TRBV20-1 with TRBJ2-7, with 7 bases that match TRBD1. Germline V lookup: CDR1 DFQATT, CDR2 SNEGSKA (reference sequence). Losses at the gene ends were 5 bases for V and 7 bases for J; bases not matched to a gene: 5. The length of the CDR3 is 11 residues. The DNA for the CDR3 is TGCAGTGCTGCCCCACAGGGGGAGCAGTACTTC. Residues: CSAAPQGEQYF.

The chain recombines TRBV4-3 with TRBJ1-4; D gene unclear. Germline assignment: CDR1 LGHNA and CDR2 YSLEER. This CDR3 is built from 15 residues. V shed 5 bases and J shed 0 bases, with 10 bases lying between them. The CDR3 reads CASSWRSATNEKLFF. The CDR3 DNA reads TGCGCCAGCAGCTGGCGGTCAGCAACTAATGAAAAACTGTTTTTT.

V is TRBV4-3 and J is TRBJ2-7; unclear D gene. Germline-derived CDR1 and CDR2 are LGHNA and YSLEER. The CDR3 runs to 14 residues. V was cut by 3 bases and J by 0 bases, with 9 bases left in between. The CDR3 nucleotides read TGCGCCAGCAGCCAGGAGCCAAGCTCCTACGAGCAGTACTTC. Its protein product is CASSQEPSSYEQYF.

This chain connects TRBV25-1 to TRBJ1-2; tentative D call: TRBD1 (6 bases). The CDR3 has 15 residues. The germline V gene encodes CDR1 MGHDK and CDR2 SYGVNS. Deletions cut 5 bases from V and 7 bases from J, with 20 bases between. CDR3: CASSPTDRDERGYTF. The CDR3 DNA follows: TGTGCCAGCAGTCCGACGGACAGAGACGAGCGTGGCTACACCTTC.

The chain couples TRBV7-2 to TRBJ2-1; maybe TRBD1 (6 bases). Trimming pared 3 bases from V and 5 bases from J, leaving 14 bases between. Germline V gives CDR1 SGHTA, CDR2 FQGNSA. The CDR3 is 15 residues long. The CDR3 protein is CASSFTGSLNNEQFF. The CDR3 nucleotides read TGTGCCAGCAGCTTTACAGGGAGTTTAAACAATGAGCAGTTCTTC.

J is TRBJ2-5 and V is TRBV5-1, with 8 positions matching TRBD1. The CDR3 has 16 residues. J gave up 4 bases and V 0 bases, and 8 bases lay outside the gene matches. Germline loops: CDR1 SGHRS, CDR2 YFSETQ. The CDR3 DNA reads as TGCGCCAGCAGCTTGGATGTGACAGGGACAGGAGAGACCCAGTACTTC. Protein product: CASSLDVTGTGETQYF.

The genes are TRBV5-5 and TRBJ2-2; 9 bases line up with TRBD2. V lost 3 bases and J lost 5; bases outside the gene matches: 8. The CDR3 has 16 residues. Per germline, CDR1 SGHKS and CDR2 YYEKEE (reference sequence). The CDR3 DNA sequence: TGTGCCAGCAGCTCCGAGAGACTAGCGGCTACCGGGGAGCTGTTTTTT. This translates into CASSSERLAATGELFF.

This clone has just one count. The DNA of the CDR3 is TGTGCCAGCAGTGCCGACAGGGCTGGCGAGACCCAGTACTTC. Protein product: CASSADRAGETQYF. The rearrangement uses TRBV2 and TRBJ2-5, with 7 bases fitting TRBD1. V lost 4 bases and J lost 5; bases outside the gene matches: 7. Germline V gene data show CDR1 as SNHLY and CDR2 as FYNNEI. This CDR3 contains 14 residues.

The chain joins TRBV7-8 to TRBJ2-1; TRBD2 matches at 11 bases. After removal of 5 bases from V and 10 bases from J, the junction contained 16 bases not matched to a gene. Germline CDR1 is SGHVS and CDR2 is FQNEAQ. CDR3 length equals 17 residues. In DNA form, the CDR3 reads TGTGCCAGCAGCCCAATTCGATCTAGCGGGAGGTTGAACGAGCAGTTCTTC. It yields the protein CASSPIRSSGRLNEQFF. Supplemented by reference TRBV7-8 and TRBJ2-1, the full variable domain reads GAGVSQSPRYKVAKRGQDVALRCDPISGHVSLFWYQQALGQGPEFLTYFQNEAQLDKSGLPSDRFFAERPEGSVSTLKIQRTQQEDSAVYLCASSPIRSSGRLNEQFFGPGTRLTVL.

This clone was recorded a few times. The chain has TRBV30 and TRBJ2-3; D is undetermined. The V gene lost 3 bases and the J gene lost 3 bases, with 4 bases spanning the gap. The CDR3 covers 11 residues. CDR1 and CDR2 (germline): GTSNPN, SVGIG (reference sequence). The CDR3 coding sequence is TGTGCCTGGAGAACAACAGATACGCAGTATTTT. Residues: CAWRTTDTQYF.

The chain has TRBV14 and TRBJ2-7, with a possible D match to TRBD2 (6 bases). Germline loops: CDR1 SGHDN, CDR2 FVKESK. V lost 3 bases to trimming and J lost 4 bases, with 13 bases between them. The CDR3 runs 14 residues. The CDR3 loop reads CASSQLAERYEQYF. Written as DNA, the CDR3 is TGTGCCAGCAGCCAGTTAGCGGAACGTTACGAGCAGTACTTC.

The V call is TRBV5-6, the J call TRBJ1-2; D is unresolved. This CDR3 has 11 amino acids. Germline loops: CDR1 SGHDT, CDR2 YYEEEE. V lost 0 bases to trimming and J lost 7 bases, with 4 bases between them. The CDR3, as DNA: TGTGCCAGCAGCTTGGATAGTGGCTACACCTTC. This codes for CASSLDSGYTF.

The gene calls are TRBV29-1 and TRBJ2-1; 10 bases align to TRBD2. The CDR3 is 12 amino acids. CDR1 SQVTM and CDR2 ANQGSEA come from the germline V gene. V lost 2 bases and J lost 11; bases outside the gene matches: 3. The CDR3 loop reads CSVELAGAKQFF. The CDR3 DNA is TGCAGCGTTGAACTAGCGGGAGCAAAGCAGTTCTTC.

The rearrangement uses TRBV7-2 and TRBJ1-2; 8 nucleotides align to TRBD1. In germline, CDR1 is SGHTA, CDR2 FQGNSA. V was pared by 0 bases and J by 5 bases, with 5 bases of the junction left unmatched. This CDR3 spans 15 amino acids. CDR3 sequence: CASSLATGVPYGYTF. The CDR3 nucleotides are TGTGCCAGCAGCTTAGCGACAGGGGTACCATATGGCTACACCTTC.

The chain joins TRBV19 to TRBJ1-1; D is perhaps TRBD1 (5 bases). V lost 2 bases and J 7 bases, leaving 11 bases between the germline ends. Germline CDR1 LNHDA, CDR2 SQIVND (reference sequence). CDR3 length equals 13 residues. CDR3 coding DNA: TGTGCCAGTAGTATAATGGGGGGGATTGAAGCTTTCTTT. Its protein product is CASSIMGGIEAFF.

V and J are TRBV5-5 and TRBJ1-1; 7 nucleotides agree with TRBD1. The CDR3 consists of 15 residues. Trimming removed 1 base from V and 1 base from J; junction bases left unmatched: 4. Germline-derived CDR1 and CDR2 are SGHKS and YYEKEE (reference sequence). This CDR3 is CASSLSGQKNTEAFF. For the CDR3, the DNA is TGTGCCAGCAGCTTGTCGGGACAGAAGAACACTGAAGCTTTCTTT.

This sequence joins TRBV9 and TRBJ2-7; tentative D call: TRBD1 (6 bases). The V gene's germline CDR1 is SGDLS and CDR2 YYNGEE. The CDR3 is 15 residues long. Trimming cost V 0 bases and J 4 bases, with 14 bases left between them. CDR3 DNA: TGTGCCAGCAGCGTAGGGATACAGGGAACTTACGAGCAGTACTTC. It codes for CASSVGIQGTYEQYF.

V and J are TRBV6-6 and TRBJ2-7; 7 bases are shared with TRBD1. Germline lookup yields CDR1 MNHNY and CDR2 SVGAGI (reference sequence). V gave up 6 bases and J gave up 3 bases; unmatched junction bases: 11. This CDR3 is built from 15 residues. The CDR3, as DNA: TGTGCCAGCAGCTCACCCGGGACAGCCTTCTACGAGCAGTACTTC. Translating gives CASSSPGTAFYEQYF.

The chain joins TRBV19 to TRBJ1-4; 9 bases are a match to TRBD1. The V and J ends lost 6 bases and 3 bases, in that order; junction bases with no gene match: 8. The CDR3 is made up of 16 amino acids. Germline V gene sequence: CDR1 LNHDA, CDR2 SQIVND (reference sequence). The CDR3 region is CASRGTGRAANEKLFF. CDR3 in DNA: TGTGCCAGTAGAGGGACAGGGCGTGCGGCTAATGAAAAACTGTTTTTT.

CDR3 in amino acids: CASSLNRLAGGYQETQYF. The CDR3 bases are TGTGCCAGCAGCTTAAATCGCCTAGCGGGGGGGTACCAAGAGACCCAGTACTTC. The chain carries TRBV7-2 and TRBJ2-5, with TRBD2 matching over 12 bases. The length of the CDR3 is 18 residues. With 2 bases clipped from V and 0 bases from J, the junction kept 7 bases outside the gene matches. Germline loops: CDR1 SGHTA, CDR2 FQGNSA.

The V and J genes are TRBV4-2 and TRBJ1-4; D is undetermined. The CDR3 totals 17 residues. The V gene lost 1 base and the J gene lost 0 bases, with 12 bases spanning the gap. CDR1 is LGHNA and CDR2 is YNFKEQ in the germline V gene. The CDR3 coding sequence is TGTGCCAGCAGCCAAGGATTCGCAGGCACAACTAATGAAAAACTGTTTTTT. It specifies CASSQGFAGTTNEKLFF.

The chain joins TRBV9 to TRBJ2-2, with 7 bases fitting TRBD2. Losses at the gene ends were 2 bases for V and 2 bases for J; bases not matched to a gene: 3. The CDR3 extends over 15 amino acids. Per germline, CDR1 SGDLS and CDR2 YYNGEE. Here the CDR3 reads CASSVAGANTGELFF. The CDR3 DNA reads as TGTGCCAGCAGCGTGGCGGGAGCTAACACCGGGGAGCTGTTTTTT.

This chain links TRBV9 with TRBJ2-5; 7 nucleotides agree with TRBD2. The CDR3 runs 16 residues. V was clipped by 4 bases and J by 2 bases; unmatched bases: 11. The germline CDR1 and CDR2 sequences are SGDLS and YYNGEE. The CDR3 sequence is CASSLGLEVDQETQYF. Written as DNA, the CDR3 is TGTGCCAGCAGCCTAGGACTAGAGGTCGATCAAGAGACCCAGTACTTC. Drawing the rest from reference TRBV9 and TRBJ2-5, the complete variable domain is DSGVTQTPKHLITATGQRVTLRCSPRSGDLSVYWYQQSLDQGLQFLIQYYNGEERAKGNILERFSAQQFPDLHSELNLSSLELGDSALYFCASSLGLEVDQETQYFGPGTRLLVL.

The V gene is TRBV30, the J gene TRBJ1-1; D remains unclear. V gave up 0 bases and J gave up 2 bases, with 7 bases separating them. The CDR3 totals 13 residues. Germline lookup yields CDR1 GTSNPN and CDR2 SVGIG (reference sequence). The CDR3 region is CAWSVTANTEAFF. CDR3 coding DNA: TGTGCCTGGAGTGTAACAGCCAACACTGAAGCTTTCTTT.

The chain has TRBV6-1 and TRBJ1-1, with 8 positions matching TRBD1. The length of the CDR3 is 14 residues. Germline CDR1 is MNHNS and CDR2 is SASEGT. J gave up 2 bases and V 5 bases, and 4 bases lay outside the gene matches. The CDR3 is CASSSDRGNTEAFF. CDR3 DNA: TGTGCCAGCAGTTCTGACAGGGGTAACACTGAAGCTTTCTTT.

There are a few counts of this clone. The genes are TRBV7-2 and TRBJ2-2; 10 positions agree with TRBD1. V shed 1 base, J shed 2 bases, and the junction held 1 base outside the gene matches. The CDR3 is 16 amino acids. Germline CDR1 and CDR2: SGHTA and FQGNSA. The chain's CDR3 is CASSLGQGANTGELFF. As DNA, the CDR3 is TGTGCCAGCAGCTTAGGACAGGGGGCTAACACCGGGGAGCTGTTTTTT.